This T cell receptor (beta chain) derives from a study of breast tumors, draining lymph nodes, adjacent tissues. TCRdb processed the multiplex PCR reads anew with MiXCR; each CDR3 protein has one entry. The table has around 100,000 distinct CDR3 sequences, 21% seen once; the top ten hold 1% to 1.5%. This clonotype was recorded many times. Axillary draining lymph nodes of breast cancer patients supplied the node samples. The germline CDR1 and CDR2 sequences are MGHRA and YSYEKL. The trim removed 4 bases at V and 8 bases at J, leaving 10 bases unmatched. This CDR3 spans 14 amino acids. The TCR sequence derives from a female donor with breast cancer. Some clones in this sample may be carry-over from other donors' samples. Input material: axillary lymph node tissue. The V call is TRBV4-1, the J call TRBJ1-2; 7 bases align to TRBD1. Here the CDR3 reads CASSLLGGEGGYTF. CDR3 nucleotides: TGCGCCAGCAGCCTCCTAGGGGGCGAGGGGGGCTACACCTTC.